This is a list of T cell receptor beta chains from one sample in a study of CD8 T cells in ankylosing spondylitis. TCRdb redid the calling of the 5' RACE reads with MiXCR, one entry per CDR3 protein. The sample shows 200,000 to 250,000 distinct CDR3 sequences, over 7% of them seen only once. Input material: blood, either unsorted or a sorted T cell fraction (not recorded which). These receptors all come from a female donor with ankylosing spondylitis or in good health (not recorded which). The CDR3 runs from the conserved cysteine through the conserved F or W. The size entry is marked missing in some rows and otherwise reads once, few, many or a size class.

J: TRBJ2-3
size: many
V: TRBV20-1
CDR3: CSARGDSGRDTQYF

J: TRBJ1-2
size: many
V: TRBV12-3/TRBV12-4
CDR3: CASSPGTHGYTF

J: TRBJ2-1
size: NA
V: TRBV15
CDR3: CVVLGGSEDEQFF

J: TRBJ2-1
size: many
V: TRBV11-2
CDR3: CASSLDRGNEQFF

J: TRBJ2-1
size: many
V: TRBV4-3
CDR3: CASSQGAVSYNEQFF

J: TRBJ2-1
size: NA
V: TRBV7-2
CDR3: CASSFTTRNEQFF

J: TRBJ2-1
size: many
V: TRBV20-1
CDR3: CSARDPGLARTYNEQFF

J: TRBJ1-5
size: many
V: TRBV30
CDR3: CAWSGGSSNQPQHF

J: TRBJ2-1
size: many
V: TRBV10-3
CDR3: CAISGTGVEEQFF

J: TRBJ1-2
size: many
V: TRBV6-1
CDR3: CASSDMGLDGYTF

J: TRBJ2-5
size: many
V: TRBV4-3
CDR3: CASSLYIRETQYF

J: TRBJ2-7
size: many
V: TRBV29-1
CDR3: CSVDSSGGRAEQYF

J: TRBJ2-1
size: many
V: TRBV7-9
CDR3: CASSALNEQFF

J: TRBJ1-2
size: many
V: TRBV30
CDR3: CAWARDNGYGYTF

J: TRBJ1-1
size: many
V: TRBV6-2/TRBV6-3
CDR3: CASSSPRANTEAFF

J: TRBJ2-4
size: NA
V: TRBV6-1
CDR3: CASIGGESKNIQYF

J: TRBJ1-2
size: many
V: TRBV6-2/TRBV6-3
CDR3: CASRNRARDGYTF

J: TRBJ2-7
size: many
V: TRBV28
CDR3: CASSPPTGAGYEQYF

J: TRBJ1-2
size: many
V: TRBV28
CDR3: CASSLSPFNYGYTF

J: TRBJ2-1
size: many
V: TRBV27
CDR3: CASSFFPSGKIYNEQFF

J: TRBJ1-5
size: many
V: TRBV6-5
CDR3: CASSYGAALNQPQHF

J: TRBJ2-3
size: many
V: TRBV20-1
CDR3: CSARELAGVADTQYF

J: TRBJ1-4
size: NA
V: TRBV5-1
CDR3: CASSLGGQGGEKLFF

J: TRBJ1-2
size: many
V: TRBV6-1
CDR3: CASSVSGDIYGYTF

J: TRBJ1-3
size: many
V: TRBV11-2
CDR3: CASSLDRGRGNTIYF

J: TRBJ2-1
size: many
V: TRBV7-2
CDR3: CASSLGLAGLYNEQFF

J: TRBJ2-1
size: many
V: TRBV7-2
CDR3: CASAWAGGSYNEQFF

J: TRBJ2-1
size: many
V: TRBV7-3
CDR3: CASSSSGTSGSEQFF

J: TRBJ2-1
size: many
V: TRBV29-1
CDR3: CSVGHTSVNSYNEQFF

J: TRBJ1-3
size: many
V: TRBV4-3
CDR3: CASSQDQFNTIYF

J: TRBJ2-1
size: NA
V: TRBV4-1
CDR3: CASSFGQGARNEQFF

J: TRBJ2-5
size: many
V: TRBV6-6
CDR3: CASSTYGTSEETQYF

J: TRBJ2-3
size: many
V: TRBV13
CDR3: CASSLTASGRGDTQYF

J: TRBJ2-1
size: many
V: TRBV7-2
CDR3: CASSLNNEQFF

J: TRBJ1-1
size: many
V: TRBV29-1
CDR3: CSVGQGSVHTEAFF

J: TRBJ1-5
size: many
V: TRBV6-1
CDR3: CASTAGTGSNQPQHF

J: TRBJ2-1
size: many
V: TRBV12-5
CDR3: CASGFEGLSPNEQFF

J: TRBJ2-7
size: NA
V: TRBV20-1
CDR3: CSASGPLAGTYEQYF

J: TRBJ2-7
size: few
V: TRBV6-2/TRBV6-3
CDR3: CASSYGLAGYEQYF

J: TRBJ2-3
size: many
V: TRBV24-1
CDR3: CATSDGGQGTDTQYF

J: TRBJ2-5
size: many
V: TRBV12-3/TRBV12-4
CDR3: CASREGGRETQYF